This TCR beta chain is drawn from a study of blood T cell repertoires in COVID-19. Each participant's cohort was designated according to participant-reported clinical history. Germline CDR1 LNHDA, CDR2 SQIVND (reference sequence). J lost 4 bases, V lost 6 bases, and 8 bases had no gene match. This CDR3 has 14 residues. Some clones are missing from TCRdb's copy, which holds only in-frame ones; the method was immunoSEQ multiplex PCR. Among approximately 140,000 clones listed, 88% were seen once. The chain combines TRBV19 with TRBJ1-2; 7 nucleotides agree with TRBD1. Sample: PBMCs or T cells enriched from blood (not recorded which). This TCR was recovered from a young woman with acute COVID-19. The CDR3 DNA reads as TGTGCCAGTAGCCTCCCGGGACAGCTCTATGGCTACACCTTC. Amino acid sequence: CASSLPGQLYGYTF.